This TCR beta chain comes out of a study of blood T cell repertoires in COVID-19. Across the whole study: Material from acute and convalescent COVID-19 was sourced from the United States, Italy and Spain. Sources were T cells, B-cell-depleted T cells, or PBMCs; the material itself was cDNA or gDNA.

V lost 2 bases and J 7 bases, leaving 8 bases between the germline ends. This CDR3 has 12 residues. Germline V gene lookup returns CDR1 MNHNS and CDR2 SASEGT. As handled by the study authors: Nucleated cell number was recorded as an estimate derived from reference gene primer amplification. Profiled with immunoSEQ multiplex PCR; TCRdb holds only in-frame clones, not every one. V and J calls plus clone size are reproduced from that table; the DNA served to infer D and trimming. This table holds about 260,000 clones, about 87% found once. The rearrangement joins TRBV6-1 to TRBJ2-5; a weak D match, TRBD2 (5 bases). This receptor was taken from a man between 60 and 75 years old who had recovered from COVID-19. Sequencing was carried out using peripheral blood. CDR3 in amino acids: CASSERAGTQYF. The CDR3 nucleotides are TGTGCCAGCAGTGAACGCGCGGGGACCCAGTACTTC.